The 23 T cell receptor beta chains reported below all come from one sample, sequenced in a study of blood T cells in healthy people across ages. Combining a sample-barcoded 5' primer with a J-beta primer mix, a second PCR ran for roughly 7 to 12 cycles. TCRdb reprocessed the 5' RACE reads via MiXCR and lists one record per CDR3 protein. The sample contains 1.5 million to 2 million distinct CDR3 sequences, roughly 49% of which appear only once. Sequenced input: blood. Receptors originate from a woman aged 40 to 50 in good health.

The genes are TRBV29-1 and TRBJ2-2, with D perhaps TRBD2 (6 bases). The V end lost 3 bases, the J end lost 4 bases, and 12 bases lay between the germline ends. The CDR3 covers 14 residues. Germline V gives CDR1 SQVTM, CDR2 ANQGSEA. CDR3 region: CSVDVRGGTGELFF. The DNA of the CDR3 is TGCAGCGTTGACGTCCGGGGAGGCACCGGGGAGCTGTTTTTT.

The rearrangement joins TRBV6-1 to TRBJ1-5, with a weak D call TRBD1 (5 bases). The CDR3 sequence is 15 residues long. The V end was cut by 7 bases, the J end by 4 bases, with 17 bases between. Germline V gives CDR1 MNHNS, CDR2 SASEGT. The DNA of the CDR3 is TGTGCCAGCACTTCCGACAGTTGGGGAAATCAGCCCCAGCATTTT. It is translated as CASTSDSWGNQPQHF.

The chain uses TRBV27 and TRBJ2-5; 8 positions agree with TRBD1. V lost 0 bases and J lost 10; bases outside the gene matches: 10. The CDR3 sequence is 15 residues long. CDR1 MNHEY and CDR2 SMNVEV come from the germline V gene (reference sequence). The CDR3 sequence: CASSLSAGGSTDQYF. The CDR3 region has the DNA TGTGCCAGCAGTTTATCAGCAGGGGGCAGTACGGACCAGTACTTC.

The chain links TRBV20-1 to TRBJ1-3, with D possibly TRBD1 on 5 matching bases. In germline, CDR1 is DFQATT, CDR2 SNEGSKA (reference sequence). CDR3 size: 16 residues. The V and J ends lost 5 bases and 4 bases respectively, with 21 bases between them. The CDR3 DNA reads TGCAGTGCTGTCCCACTTCGGAAGGGGTCCGGAAACACCATATATTTT. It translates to CSAVPLRKGSGNTIYF.

CDR3 sequence reads: CSVAGTAKSYGYTF. CDR3 sequence (DNA): TGCAGCGTTGCCGGGACAGCTAAAAGCTATGGCTACACCTTC. The chain combines TRBV29-1 with TRBJ1-2; TRBD1 agrees at 7 bases. V shed 4 bases and J 4 bases; nucleotides not matched to a gene: 9. In germline, CDR1 is SQVTM, CDR2 ANQGSEA. The CDR3 is 14 amino acids. The entire variable domain, with the rest obtained from reference TRBV29-1 and TRBJ1-2, is as follows: SAVISQKPSRDICQRGTSLTIQCQVDSQVTMMFWYRQQPGQSLTLIATANQGSEATYESGFVIDKFPISRPNLTFSTLTVSNMSPEDSSIYLCSVAGTAKSYGYTFGSGTRLTVV.

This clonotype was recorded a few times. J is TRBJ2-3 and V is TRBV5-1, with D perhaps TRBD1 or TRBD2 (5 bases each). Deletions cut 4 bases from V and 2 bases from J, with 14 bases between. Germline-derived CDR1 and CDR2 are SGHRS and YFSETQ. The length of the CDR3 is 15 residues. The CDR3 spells CASSPEGNPTDTQYF. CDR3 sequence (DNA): TGCGCCAGCAGCCCTGAGGGGAACCCCACAGATACGCAGTATTTT.

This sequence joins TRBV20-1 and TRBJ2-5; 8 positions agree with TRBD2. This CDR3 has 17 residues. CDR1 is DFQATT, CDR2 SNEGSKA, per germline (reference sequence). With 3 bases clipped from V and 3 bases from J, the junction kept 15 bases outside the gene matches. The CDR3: CSASFASRRGDKETQYF. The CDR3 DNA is TGCAGTGCTAGCTTCGCCTCTCGGCGGGGGGACAAAGAGACCCAGTACTTC.

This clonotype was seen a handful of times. The CDR3 sequence: CASRPGGARMNEQFF. DNA of the CDR3: TGTGCCAGCCGGCCTGGGGGGGCAAGGATGAATGAGCAGTTCTTC. The J gene is TRBJ2-1, the V gene TRBV6-6; tentative D call: TRBD2 (7 bases). Trimming removed 8 bases at V and 7 bases at J, with 21 bases between. The CDR3 covers 15 residues. CDR1 and CDR2 from the germline V gene are MNHNY and SVGAGI (reference sequence).

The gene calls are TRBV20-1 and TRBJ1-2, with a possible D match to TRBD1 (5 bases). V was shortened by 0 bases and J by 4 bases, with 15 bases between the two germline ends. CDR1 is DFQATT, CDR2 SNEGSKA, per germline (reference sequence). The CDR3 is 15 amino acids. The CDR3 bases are TGCAGTGCTAGAGATCTTGGAACGGGGCGCTATGGCTACACCTTC. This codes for CSARDLGTGRYGYTF.

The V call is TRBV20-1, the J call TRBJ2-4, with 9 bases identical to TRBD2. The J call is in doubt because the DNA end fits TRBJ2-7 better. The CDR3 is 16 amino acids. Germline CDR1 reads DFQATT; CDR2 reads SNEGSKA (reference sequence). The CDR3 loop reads CSARISEAGGYHEQYF. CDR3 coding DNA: TGCAGTGCTAGGATCTCAGAAGCGGGGGGATACCACGAGCAGTACTTC.

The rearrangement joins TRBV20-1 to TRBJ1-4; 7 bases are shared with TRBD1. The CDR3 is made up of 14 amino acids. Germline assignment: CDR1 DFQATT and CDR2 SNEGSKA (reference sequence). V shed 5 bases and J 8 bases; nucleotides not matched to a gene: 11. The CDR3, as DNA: TGCAGTGCTCTGACAGGGAGGGCGGGCGAAAAACTGTTTTTT. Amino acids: CSALTGRAGEKLFF.

Here the CDR3 DNA reads TGTGCCAGCAGCTTAGCGGGGGGGCTCCATGAGCAGTTCTTC. This codes for CASSLAGGLHEQFF. The rearrangement uses TRBV7-2 and TRBJ2-1; maybe TRBD2 (7 bases). Between the trimmed V and J ends, which lost 0 bases and 8 bases, there was a span of 11 bases. There are 14 residues in the CDR3. Germline CDR1 and CDR2: SGHTA and FQGNSA.

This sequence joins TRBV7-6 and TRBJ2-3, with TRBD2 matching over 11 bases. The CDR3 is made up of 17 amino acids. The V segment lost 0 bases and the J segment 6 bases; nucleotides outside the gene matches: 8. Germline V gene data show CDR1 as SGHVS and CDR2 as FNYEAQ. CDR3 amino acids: CASSLALAGGFQDTQYF. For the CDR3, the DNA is TGTGCCAGCAGCTTAGCCCTAGCGGGGGGATTCCAGGATACGCAGTATTTT.

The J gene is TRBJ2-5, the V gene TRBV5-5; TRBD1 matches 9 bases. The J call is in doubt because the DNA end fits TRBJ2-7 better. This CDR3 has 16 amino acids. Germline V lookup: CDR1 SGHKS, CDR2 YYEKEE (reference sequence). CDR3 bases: TGTGCCAGCAGCTTGGTGGGACAGGGACCCCCCTACGAGCAGTACTTC. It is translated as CASSLVGQGPPYEQYF.

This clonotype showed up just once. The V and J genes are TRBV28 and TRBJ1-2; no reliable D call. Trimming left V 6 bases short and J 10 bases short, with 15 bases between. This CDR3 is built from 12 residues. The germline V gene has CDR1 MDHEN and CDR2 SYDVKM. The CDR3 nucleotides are TGTGCCAGCAGCCCCGGACGGCGCGCCTACACCTTC. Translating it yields CASSPGRRAYTF.

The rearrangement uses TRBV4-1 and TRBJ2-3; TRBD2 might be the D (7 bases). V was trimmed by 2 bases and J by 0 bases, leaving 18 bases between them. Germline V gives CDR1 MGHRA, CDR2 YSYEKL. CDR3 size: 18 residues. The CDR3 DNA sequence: TGCGCCAGCAGCCAATGGGGGGAGGGGGGGGCGAGCACAGATACGCAGTATTTT. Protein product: CASSQWGEGGASTDTQYF.

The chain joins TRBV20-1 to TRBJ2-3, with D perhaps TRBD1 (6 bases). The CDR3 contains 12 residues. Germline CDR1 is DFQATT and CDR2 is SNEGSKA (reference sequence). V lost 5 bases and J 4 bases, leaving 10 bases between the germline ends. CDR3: CSAGRTADTQYF. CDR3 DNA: TGCAGTGCTGGCCGGACAGCAGATACGCAGTATTTT.

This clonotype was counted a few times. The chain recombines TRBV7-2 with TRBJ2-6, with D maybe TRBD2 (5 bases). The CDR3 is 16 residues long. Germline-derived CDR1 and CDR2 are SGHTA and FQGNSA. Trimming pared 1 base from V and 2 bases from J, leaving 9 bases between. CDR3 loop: CASSLDLGAGANVLTF. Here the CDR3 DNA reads TGTGCCAGCAGCTTAGATCTCGGGGCTGGGGCCAACGTCCTGACTTTC.

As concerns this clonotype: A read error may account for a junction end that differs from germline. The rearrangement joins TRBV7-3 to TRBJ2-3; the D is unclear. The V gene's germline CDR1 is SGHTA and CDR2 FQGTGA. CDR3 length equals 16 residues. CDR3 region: CANSLSHIPSTDTQYF. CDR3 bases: TGTGCCAACAGCTTATCCCATATACCGAGCACAGATACGCAGTATTTT.

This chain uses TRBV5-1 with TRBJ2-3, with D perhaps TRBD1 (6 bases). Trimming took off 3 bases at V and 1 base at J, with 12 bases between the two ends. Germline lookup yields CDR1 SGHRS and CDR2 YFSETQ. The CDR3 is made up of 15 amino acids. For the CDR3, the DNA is TGCGCCAGCAGCTGTAGACAGGCCTGCACAGATACGCAGTATTTT. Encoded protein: CASSCRQACTDTQYF. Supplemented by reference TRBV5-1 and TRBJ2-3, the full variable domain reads KAGVTQTPRYLIKTRGQQVTLSCSPISGHRSVSWYQQTPGQGLQFLFEYFSETQRNKGNFPGRFSGRQFSNSRSEMNVSTLELGDSALYLCASSCRQACTDTQYFGPGTRLTVL.

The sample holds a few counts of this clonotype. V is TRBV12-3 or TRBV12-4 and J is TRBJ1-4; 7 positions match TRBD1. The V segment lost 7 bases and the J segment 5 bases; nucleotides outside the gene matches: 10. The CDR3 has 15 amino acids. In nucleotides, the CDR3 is TGTGCCAGCACCATAACCCGGGGACAGAATGAAAAACTGTTTTTT. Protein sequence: CASTITRGQNEKLFF.

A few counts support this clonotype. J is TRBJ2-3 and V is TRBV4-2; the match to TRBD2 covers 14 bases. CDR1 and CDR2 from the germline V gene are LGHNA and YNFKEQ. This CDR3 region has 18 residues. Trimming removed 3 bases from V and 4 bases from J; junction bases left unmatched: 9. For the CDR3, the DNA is TGTGCCAGCAGCCAGGGCGGACTAGCGGGGGGAACCGCAGATACGCAGTATTTT. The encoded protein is CASSQGGLAGGTADTQYF.

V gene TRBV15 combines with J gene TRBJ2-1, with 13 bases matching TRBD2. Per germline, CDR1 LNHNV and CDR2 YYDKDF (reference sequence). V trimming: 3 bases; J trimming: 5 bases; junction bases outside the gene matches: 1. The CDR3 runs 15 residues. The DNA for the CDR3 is TGTGCCACCAGCAGGACTAGCGGGGGGCACAATGAGCAGTTCTTC. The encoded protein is CATSRTSGGHNEQFF.